Listed here are 8 T cell receptor beta chains from one sample, sequenced in a study of CD4 T cells in relation to SARS-CoV-2 and coronaviruses (dated by TCRdb to about 2021). The library was produced with the immunoSEQ multiplex PCR assay. TCRdb obtained this table from immuneACCESS and retained in-frame rearrangements with V and J assigned. These tables miss some clones; where compared with another copy, unresolved V genes account for less than half of the shortfall, and the remainder is unexplained. This sample is represented by 27,000 or so clones; 73% of them were singletons. 20% to 25% of the sample lies in the top ten. CD4+ T cells from unexposed donors were collected before the COVID-19 pandemic (2011-2018). After around 10 days of culture, CD4+ T cells were isolated with the EasySep CD4+ T cell isolation kit. No antigen has been identified for these receptors. Sequenced: CD4+ T cells from PBMCs, cultured in vitro. These receptors all stem from a human donor in good health.

The V call is TRBV5-1, the J call TRBJ2-3; D may match TRBD1 or TRBD2 (6 bases each). V was cut by 2 bases and J by 0 bases, with 16 bases left in between. This CDR3 region has 17 residues. Germline CDR1 SGHRS, CDR2 YFSETQ. The CDR3 loop reads CASSLGGSGVSTDTQYF. The CDR3 DNA reads TGCGCCAGCAGCTTAGGGGGGAGTGGAGTCAGCACAGATACGCAGTATTTT.

The CDR3 DNA is TGTGCCAGCAGTTTCCAACAGGGGAACATTCAGTACTTC. Amino acids: CASSFQQGNIQYF. This chain links TRBV27 with TRBJ2-4; 7 bases fit TRBD1. Germline loops: CDR1 MNHEY, CDR2 SMNVEV (reference sequence). This CDR3 is 13 amino acids long. J was trimmed by 7 bases and V by 3 bases; bases with no gene match: 3.

V is TRBV18 and J is TRBJ1-1; the D gene is possibly TRBD1 (5 bases). This CDR3 is 13 amino acids long. The germline gives CDR1 KGHSH, CDR2 LQKENI. V was pared by 2 bases and J by 5 bases, with 9 bases between. CDR3 in amino acids: CASSPGGITEAFF. As DNA, the CDR3 is TGTGCCAGCTCACCAGGGGGGATTACTGAAGCTTTCTTT.

The chain has TRBV15 and TRBJ2-1; D remains ambiguous. V was cut by 2 bases and J by 0 bases, with 14 bases left in between. CDR3 length: 17 amino acids. The germline gives CDR1 LNHNV, CDR2 YYDKDF (reference sequence). The CDR3, as DNA: TGTGCCACCAGCAGATCCCTCAGGTCTGCCTCCTACAATGAGCAGTTCTTC. It yields the protein CATSRSLRSASYNEQFF.

This chain links TRBV18 with TRBJ1-3; 9 bases are shared with TRBD1. The junction had 9 bases not matched to a gene; V was cut back by 3 bases and J by 0 bases. CDR1 is KGHSH and CDR2 is LQKENI in the germline V gene. This CDR3 region has 18 residues. In nucleotides, the CDR3 is TGTGCCAGCTCACCTAGTACAGGGGGCTTAATCTCTGGAAACACCATATATTTT. It encodes CASSPSTGGLISGNTIYF.

This chain joins TRBV7-2 and TRBJ2-7; 11 bases align to TRBD2. Germline CDR1 is SGHTA and CDR2 is FQGNSA. J was trimmed by 3 bases and V by 4 bases; bases with no gene match: 5. The CDR3 is made up of 15 amino acids. CDR3 sequence: CASSSTGTSGYEQYF. The CDR3 DNA reads as TGTGCCAGCAGCTCGACCGGGACTAGCGGCTACGAGCAGTACTTC.

This clone was observed a few times. The V gene is TRBV11-2, the J gene TRBJ1-6; D may be TRBD1 (5 bases). Germline CDR1 and CDR2: SGHAT and FQNNGV. The germline V and J ends were trimmed by 4 bases and 0 bases, with 13 bases remaining between them. The CDR3 has 17 residues. The CDR3 protein is CASSSLRQSSYNSPLHF. The CDR3 DNA follows: TGTGCCAGCAGCTCGCTTCGACAGAGCTCCTATAATTCACCCCTCCACTTT.

V gene TRBV7-2 combines with J gene TRBJ1-1; no firm D call. This CDR3 region has 13 residues. Trimming took off 0 bases at V and 3 bases at J, with 5 bases between the two ends. Germline CDR1 reads SGHTA; CDR2 reads FQGNSA. The CDR3: CASSLAGYTEAFF. The CDR3 DNA reads as TGTGCCAGCAGCTTAGCTGGGTACACTGAAGCTTTCTTT. Based on the CDR3 plus reference TRBV7-2 and TRBJ1-1, the full variable domain is GAGVSQSPSNKVTEKGKDVELRCDPISGHTALYWYRQSLGQGLEFLIYFQGNSAPDKSGLPSDRFSAERTGGSVSTLTIQRTQQEDSAVYLCASSLAGYTEAFFGQGTRLTVV.